What follows is one T cell receptor beta chain and its context. The data originate from a study of blood T cell repertoires in COVID-19. Study-level background: Donors in the United States, Italy and Spain gave samples during acute or convalescent COVID-19.

Data came from immunoSEQ multiplex PCR; TCRdb stores just in-frame clones and leaves some out. The table lists some 200,000 clones, about 88% of them singletons, with approximately 1.7% in the top ten. This TCR came from a man in his sixties or seventies with acute or convalescent COVID-19. The sample was peripheral blood.

CDR3 residues: CASSQTGNYGYTF. The CDR3 bases are TGTGCCAGCAGTCAAACAGGGAACTATGGCTACACCTTC. The rearrangement links TRBV6-6 to TRBJ1-2; perhaps TRBD1 as D (6 bases). Germline CDR1 reads MNHNY; CDR2 reads SVGAGI (reference sequence). Trimming stripped 5 bases from V and 2 bases from J, with 9 bases between. This CDR3 is built from 13 residues.